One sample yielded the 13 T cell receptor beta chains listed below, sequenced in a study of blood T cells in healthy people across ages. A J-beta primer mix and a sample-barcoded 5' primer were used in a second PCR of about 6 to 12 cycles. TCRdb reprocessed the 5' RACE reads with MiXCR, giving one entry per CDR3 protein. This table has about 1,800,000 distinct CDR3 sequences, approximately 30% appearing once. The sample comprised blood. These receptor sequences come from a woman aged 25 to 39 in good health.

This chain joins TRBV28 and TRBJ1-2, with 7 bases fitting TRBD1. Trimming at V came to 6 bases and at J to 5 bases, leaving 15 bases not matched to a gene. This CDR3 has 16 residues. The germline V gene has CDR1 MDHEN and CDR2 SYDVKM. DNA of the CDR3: TGTGCCAGCAGCTCAGTAGAGGGGACAGCTCGTTATGGCTACACCTTC. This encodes CASSSVEGTARYGYTF.

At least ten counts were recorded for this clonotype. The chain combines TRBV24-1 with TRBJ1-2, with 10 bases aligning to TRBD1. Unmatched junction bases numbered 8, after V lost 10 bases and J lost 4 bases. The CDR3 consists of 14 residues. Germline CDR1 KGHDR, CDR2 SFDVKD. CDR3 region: CATQARQGAYGYTF. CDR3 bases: TGTGCCACGCAGGCCCGACAGGGGGCCTATGGCTACACCTTC.

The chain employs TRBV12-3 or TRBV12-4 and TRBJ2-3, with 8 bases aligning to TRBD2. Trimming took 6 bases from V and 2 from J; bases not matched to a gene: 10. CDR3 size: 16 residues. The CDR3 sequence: CASRLSGRPPTDTQYF. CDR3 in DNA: TGTGCCAGCAGACTAAGCGGGAGACCGCCCACAGATACGCAGTATTTT.

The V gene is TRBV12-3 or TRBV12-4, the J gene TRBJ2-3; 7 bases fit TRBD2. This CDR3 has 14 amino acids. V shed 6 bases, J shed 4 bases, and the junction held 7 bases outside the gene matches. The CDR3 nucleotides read TGTGCCAGCAGCTCCGGGGCGGGGGCAGATACGCAGTATTTT. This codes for CASSSGAGADTQYF.

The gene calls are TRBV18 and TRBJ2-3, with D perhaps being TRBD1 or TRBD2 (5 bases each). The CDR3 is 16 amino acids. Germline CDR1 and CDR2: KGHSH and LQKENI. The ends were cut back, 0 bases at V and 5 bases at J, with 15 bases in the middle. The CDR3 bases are TGTGCCAGCTCACCACCGTTGACGGGGACCGGAGATACGCAGTATTTT. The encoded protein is CASSPPLTGTGDTQYF.

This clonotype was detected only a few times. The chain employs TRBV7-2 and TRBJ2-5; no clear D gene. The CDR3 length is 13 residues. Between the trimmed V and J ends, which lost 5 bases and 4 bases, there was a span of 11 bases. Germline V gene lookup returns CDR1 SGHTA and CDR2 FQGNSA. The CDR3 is CASSLFTSETQYF. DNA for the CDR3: TGTGCCAGCAGCCTCTTTACTTCAGAGACCCAGTACTTC. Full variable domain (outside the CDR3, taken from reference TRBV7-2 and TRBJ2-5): GAGVSQSPSNKVTEKGKDVELRCDPISGHTALYWYRQSLGQGLEFLIYFQGNSAPDKSGLPSDRFSAERTGGSVSTLTIQRTQQEDSAVYLCASSLFTSETQYFGPGTRLLVL.

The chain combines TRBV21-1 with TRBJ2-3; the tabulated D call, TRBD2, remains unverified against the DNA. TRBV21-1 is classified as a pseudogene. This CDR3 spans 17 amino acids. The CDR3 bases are TGTGCCAGCAGCACACGACTAGCGGGGGGCGGGGCAGATACGCAGTATTTT. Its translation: CASSTRLAGGGADTQYF.

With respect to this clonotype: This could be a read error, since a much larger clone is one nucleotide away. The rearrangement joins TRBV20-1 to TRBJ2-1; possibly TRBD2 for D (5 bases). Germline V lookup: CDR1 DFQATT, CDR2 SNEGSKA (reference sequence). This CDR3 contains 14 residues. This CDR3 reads CSAPKRNSRDERFF. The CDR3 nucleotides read TGCAGTGCTCCCAAGCGGAATAGTCGGGATGAGCGGTTCTTC.

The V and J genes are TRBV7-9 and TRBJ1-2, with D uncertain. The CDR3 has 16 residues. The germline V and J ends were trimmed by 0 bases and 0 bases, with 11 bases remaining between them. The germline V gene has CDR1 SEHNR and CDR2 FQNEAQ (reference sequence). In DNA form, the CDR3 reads TGTGCCAGCAGCTTAGCGAGCCCGGGAACTAACTATGGCTACACCTTC. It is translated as CASSLASPGTNYGYTF.

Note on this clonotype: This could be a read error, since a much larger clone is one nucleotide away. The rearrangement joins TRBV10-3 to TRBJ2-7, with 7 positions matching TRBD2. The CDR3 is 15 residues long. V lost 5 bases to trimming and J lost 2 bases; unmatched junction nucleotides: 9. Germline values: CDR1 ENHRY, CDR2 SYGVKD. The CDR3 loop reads CAISPERGLPYEQYF. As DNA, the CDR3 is TGTGCCATCAGTCCAGAGCGGGGCCTCCCCTACGAGCAGTACTTC.

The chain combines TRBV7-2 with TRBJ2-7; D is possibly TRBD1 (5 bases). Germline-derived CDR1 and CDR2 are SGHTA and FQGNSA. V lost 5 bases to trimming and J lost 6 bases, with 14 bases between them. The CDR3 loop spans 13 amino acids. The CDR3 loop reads CASSPEQGSEQYF. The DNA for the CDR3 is TGTGCCAGCAGCCCCGAGCAGGGCTCCGAGCAGTACTTC.

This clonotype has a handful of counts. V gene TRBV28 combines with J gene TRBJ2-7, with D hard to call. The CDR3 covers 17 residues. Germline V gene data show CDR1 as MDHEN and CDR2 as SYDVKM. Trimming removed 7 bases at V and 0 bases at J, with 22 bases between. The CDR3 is CASTRAPNGRFSYEQYF. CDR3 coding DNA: TGTGCCAGCACAAGAGCCCCGAACGGGCGCTTCTCCTACGAGCAGTACTTC.

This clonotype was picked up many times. The CDR3 here is CASSLVRGRETQYF. CDR3 nucleotides: TGTGCCAGCAGCTTGGTTCGGGGCAGGGAGACCCAGTACTTC. V usage is TRBV11-2 and J usage is TRBJ2-5, with D perhaps given as TRBD1 or TRBD2 (5 bases each). This CDR3 is 14 amino acids long. Germline V CDR1 and CDR2: SGHAT, FQNNGV. Trimming stripped 3 bases from V and 5 bases from J, with 13 bases between. Using reference TRBV11-2 and TRBJ2-5 for the parts outside the CDR3, the full variable domain is EAGVAQSPRYKIIEKRQSVAFWCNPISGHATLYWYQQILGQGPKLLIQFQNNGVVDDSQLPKDRFSAERLKGVDSTLKIQPAKLEDSAVYLCASSLVRGRETQYFGPGTRLLVL.